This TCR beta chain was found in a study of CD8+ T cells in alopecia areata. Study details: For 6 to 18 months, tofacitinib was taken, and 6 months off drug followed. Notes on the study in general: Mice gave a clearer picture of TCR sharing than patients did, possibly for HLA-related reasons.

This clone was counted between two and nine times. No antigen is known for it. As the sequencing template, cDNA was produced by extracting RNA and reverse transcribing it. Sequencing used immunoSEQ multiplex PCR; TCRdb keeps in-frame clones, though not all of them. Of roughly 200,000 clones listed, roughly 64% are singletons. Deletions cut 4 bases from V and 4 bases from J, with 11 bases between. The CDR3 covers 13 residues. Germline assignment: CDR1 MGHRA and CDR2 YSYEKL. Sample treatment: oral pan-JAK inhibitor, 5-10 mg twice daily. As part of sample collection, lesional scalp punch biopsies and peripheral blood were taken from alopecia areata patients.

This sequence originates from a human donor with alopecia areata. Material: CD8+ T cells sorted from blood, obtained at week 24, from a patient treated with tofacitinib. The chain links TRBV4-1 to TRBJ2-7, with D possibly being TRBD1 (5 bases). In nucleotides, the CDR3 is TGCGCCAGCAGCCCTCCTACAGGTTACGAGCAGTACTTC. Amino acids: CASSPPTGYEQYF.